Here is one T cell receptor beta chain with its context. Its antigen has not been determined. Nothing much larger sits one base from this clone, and base qualities are not available. These data are taken from a study of T cell responses to AZD1222 COVID-19 vaccine (dated by TCRdb to the early 2020s). Some background on the complete study: A total of 233 trial participants underwent TCR sequencing, of whom roughly 210 had received two doses of AZD1222 and 26 had received two doses of the MenACWY control vaccine. Trial participants were enrolled by age into subgroups of 18-55, 56-69 and 70-plus years, and about 150, 27 and 61 TCR-sequenced participants, respectively, were included in these subgroups.

From the cysteine up to the phenylalanine, the CDR3 has a length of 16 residues. The sequence is cut down to CDR3 DNA, 48 bases in frame from base 1. Trimmed from V: 4 bases; trimmed from J: 4 bases; junction bases lacking a gene match: 9. CDR1 and CDR2 were assigned from the germline V gene as SGHTA and FQGNSA. What the research found in general, with its limitations: CD4 TCRs associated with the vaccine covered the entire spike protein, and the dominant responses were in regions 160-218 and 743-854. Conclusions about previously exposed vaccinees are limited, since just 6 or 7 AZD1222 recipients were seropositive for SARS-CoV-2 at baseline. Because no day 14 peak-response samples were available, repertoires were characterized only after the peak T cell response. The 56-69-year group was small, and its depth increase did not reach significance, likely because of low power. Spike-specific TCR breadth and depth rose significantly after two AZD1222 doses compared with day 0 and with MenACWY recipients. Epitopes outside the regions mutated in the B.1.351 and B.1.1.7 variants were reportedly recognized by nearly half of the unique spike-specific TCRs. Most participants were white British and females outnumbered males, and the authors suggested that clonal diversity may have been underestimated.

The time point label here, explained by the study, means: about 28 days (+/-7) after the second vaccine dose. AZD1222 recipients given second doses at about 4 weeks or at about 12 weeks were pooled, since spike-specific TCR depth and breadth were not found to differ between the two schedules. Vaccinee samples were obtained from the UK trials COV001 and COV002, which included a single-blind randomized controlled phase 2/3 trial of AZD1222 (ChAdOx1 nCoV-19) in healthy adults. For TCRbeta chain sequencing, PBMC samples were collected from trial participants at day 0 and at day 28 after the second dose. The CDR3 regions of human TCRbeta chains were analyzed by immunosequencing. The study's processing was this. TCRs in the repertoires were compared against a reference library of SARS-CoV-2-specific TCRs that had been generated with the MIRA antigen-specificity platform. Breadth was defined as the fraction of unique TCRs that were SARS-CoV-2-associated, and depth was defined as the fraction of total T cells that were SARS-CoV-2-associated. Using the MIRA data, every spike-specific TCR was mapped to the spike region that the TCR reacted to and assigned to either a CD4 or a CD8 class. Log10-transformed breadth and depth values were compared by one-way ANOVA with Sidak's multiple comparisons tests. The clones in this table, taken by TCRdb from immuneACCESS, are in-frame only. Not every clone is retained; where verified, under half of the shortfall comes from an unresolved V gene, and the cause of the rest is unknown. V and J calls and clone size are copied from that table; D and trimming were computed from the DNA. The sample profile shows around 150,000 clones; roughly 90% of them were found once. The top ten hold more than 3% of the sample.

Sequenced here: peripheral blood, sampled 28 days after the second AZD1222 dose. This sequence uses TRBV7-2 and TRBJ1-1, with 10 central nucleotides matching TRBD1. The receptor was derived from an adult who received the AZD1222 COVID-19 vaccine. The CDR3 amino acid sequence is: CASSSPFGTGVTEAFF. The DNA is as follows: TGTGCCAGCAGCTCACCCTTCGGGACAGGGGTCACTGAAGCTTTCTTT.